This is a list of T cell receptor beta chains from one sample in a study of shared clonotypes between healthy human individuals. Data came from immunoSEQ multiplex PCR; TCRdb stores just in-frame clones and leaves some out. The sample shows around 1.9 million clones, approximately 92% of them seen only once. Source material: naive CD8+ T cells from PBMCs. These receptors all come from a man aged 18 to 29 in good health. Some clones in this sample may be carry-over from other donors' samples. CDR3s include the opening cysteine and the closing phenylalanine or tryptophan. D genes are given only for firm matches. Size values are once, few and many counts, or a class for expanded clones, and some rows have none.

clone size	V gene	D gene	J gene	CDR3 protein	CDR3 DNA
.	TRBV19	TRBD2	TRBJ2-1	CASSKASGSYNEQFF	TGTGCCAGTAGTAAGGCTAGCGGCTCCTACAATGAGCAGTTCTTC
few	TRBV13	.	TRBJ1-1	CASSLDGTEAFF	TGTGCCAGCAGCTTAGACGGGACTGAAGCTTTCTTT
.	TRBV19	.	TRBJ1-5	CASSMWEAGQPQHF	TGTGCCAGTAGTATGTGGGAGGCAGGTCAGCCCCAGCATTTT
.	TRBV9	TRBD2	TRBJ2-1	CASSTTSGSTSYNEQFF	TGTGCCAGCAGCACAACTAGCGGGAGTACCTCCTACAATGAGCAGTTCTTC
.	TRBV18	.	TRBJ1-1	CASSRESREGNTEAFF	TGTGCCAGCTCACGCGAATCGAGGGAGGGGAACACTGAAGCTTTCTTT
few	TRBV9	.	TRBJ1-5	CASSAGLGQPQHF	TGTGCCAGCAGCGCAGGGTTGGGTCAGCCCCAGCATTTT
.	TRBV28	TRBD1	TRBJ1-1	CASSLGRGLMNTEAFF	TGTGCCAGCAGTTTAGGCAGGGGGCTTATGAACACTGAAGCTTTCTTT
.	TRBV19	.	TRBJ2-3	CASSLSLDRVGARSRRTDTQYF	TGTGCCAGTAGTCTATCCTTGGACCGAGTTGGAGCGAGATCGAGAAGGACAGATACGCAGTATTTT
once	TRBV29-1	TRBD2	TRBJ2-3	CSANLGLGSADTQYF	TGCAGCGCCAATCTGGGACTAGGGTCTGCAGATACGCAGTATTTT
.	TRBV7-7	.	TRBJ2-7	CASSLGSDYEQYF	TGTGCCAGCAGCCTTGGCTCGGACTACGAGCAGTACTTC
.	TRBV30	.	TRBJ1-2	CAWKDIPSVFTF	TGTGCCTGGAAGGACATTCCATCCGTCTTCACCTTC
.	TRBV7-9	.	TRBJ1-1	CASSFHREDTEAFF	TGTGCCAGCAGCTTTCACAGGGAGGACACTGAAGCTTTCTTT
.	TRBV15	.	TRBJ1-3	CATSRERRQFSSGNTIYF	TGTGCCACCAGCAGAGAACGAAGGCAGTTCTCATCTGGAAACACCATATATTTT
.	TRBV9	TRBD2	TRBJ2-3	CASSVSSGRAVDTQYF	TGTGCCAGCAGCGTTTCTAGCGGGAGGGCTGTAGATACGCAGTATTTT
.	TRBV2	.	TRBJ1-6	CASIGGPRGSPLHF	TGTGCCAGCATTGGGGGCCCTAGAGGTTCACCCCTCCACTTT
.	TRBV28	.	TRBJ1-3	CASSPQTLSGNTIYF	TGTGCCAGCAGCCCCCAGACCCTCTCTGGAAACACCATATATTTT
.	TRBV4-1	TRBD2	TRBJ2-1	CASSPGLAGPPSSYNEQFF	TGCGCCAGCAGCCCGGGACTAGCGGGACCGCCGAGCTCCTACAATGAGCAGTTCTTC
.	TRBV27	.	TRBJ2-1	CASSLGGRGYEQFF	TGTGCCAGCAGTTTGGGCGGACGAGGCTATGAGCAGTTCTTC
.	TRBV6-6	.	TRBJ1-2	CASSYSLNYGYTF	TGTGCCAGCAGTTACTCTTTAAACTATGGCTACACCTTC
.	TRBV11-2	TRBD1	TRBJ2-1	CASSVFRDRANEQFF	TGTGCCAGCAGCGTGTTCCGGGACAGGGCCAATGAGCAGTTCTTC